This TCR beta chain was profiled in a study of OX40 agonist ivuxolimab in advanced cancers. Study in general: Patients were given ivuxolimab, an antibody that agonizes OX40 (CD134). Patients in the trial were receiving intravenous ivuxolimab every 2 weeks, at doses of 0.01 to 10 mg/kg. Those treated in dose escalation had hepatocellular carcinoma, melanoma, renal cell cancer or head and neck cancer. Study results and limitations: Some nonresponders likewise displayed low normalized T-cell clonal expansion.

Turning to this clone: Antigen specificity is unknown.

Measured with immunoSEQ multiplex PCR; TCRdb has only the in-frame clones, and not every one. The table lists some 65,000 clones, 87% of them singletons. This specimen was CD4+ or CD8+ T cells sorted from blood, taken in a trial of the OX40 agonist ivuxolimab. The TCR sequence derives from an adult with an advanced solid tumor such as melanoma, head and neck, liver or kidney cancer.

The CDR3, as DNA: TGTGCCAGTAGTATAGCCGGGAACCACCTCTACGAGCAGTACTTC. This codes for CASSIAGNHLYEQYF. The gene calls are TRBV19 and TRBJ2-7; perhaps TRBD2 as D (5 bases). V was cut by 1 base and J by 3 bases, with 13 bases left in between. Germline assignment: CDR1 LNHDA and CDR2 SQIVND (reference sequence). This CDR3 region has 15 residues.